These 14 T cell receptor beta chains came from one sample sequenced in a study of OX40 agonist ivuxolimab in advanced cancers. The assay was immunoSEQ multiplex PCR, and TCRdb's table has in-frame clones only and misses some. This sample has 90,000 to 100,000 clones, with around 85% found just once. The sample was CD4+ or CD8+ T cells sorted from blood, taken in a trial of the OX40 agonist ivuxolimab. These TCRs come from an adult with an advanced solid tumor such as melanoma, head and neck, liver or kidney cancer.

This chain uses TRBV9 with TRBJ2-1, with TRBD2 identical over 7 bases. Germline values: CDR1 SGDLS, CDR2 YYNGEE. CDR3 length equals 14 residues. Trimming at V came to 6 bases and at J to 2 bases, leaving 5 bases not matched to a gene. The CDR3 bases are TGTGCCAGCACTAGCGGATTGACCTACAATGAGCAGTTCTTC. Translated: CASTSGLTYNEQFF.

This rearrangement joins TRBV7-2 to TRBJ2-3; 13 nucleotides match TRBD2. The CDR3 length is 15 residues. Germline CDR1 is SGHTA and CDR2 is FQGNSA. The ends lost 6 bases at V and 11 bases at J; junction bases unmatched: 11. CDR3 residues: CASSSTSGRTFVQYF. DNA of the CDR3: TGTGCCAGCAGTTCGACTAGCGGGAGGACCTTTGTGCAGTATTTT.

The chain combines TRBV19 with TRBJ2-5, with TRBD2 identical over 13 bases. Germline CDR1 is LNHDA and CDR2 is SQIVND (reference sequence). The CDR3 runs to 15 residues. Germline trimming cut 5 bases from V and 2 bases from J; bases unmatched to any gene: 2. The CDR3 region is CASSQLAGGQETQYF. For the CDR3, the DNA is TGTGCCAGTAGTCAACTAGCGGGGGGGCAAGAGACCCAGTACTTC.

This chain connects TRBV19 to TRBJ2-5; no clear D. The CDR3 is 12 amino acids. The germline V gene encodes CDR1 LNHDA and CDR2 SQIVND (reference sequence). Between the trimmed V and J ends, which lost 5 bases and 3 bases, there was a span of 7 bases. This CDR3 is CASSQSEETQYF. In DNA form, the CDR3 reads TGTGCCAGTAGTCAGTCAGAAGAGACCCAGTACTTC.

The chain has TRBV6-1 and TRBJ1-5; maybe TRBD1 (5 bases). CDR3 size: 16 residues. CDR1 and CDR2 from the germline V gene are MNHNS and SASEGT. V lost 3 bases to trimming and J lost 5 bases, with 17 bases between them. CDR3 sequence (DNA): TGTGCCAGCAGTGAGTCTTGGGGCTATAGGTATCAGCCCCAGCATTTT. Its protein product is CASSESWGYRYQPQHF.

This clone was counted between two and nine times. The chain carries TRBV29-1 and TRBJ2-3, with 9 bases lining up with TRBD1. Germline loops: CDR1 SQVTM, CDR2 ANQGSEA. V was clipped by 3 bases and J by 11 bases; unmatched bases: 3. The CDR3 is made up of 11 amino acids. CDR3 DNA sequence: TGCAGCGTTGATGACAGGGGGAAGCAGTATTTT. It codes for CSVDDRGKQYF.

This chain uses TRBV5-1 with TRBJ2-3, with a possible D match to TRBD1 (5 bases). Germline loops: CDR1 SGHRS, CDR2 YFSETQ. The CDR3 length is 12 residues. The germline V and J ends were trimmed by 4 bases and 5 bases, with 8 bases remaining between them. The CDR3 region is CASSHQGDTQYF. CDR3 nucleotide sequence: TGCGCCAGCAGCCATCAGGGAGATACGCAGTATTTT. The variable domain in full, completed from reference TRBV5-1 and TRBJ2-3, reads KAGVTQTPRYLIKTRGQQVTLSCSPISGHRSVSWYQQTPGQGLQFLFEYFSETQRNKGNFPGRFSGRQFSNSRSEMNVSTLELGDSALYLCASSHQGDTQYFGPGTRLTVL.

The V gene is TRBV27, the J gene TRBJ2-7; D call uncertain. V was clipped by 3 bases and J by 3 bases, with 3 bases between them. CDR1 and CDR2 from the germline V gene are MNHEY and SMNVEV (reference sequence). CDR3 length equals 11 residues. CDR3 in amino acids: CASSLRYEQYV. CDR3 coding DNA: TGTGCCAGCAGTTTGCGCTACGAGCAGTACGTC.

This rearrangement joins TRBV5-1 to TRBJ1-1, with 9 nucleotides matching TRBD1. The junction had 8 bases not matched to a gene; V was cut back by 4 bases and J by 7 bases. The CDR3 consists of 14 residues. CDR1 and CDR2 from the germline V gene are SGHRS and YFSETQ. CDR3 in amino acids: CASSNDRGIGEAFF. In nucleotides, the CDR3 is TGCGCCAGCAGCAACGACAGGGGGATAGGTGAAGCTTTCTTT.

This clone was observed a single time. V and J are TRBV5-1 and TRBJ2-3; D possibly corresponds to TRBD2 (6 bases). Germline V gene sequence: CDR1 SGHRS, CDR2 YFSETQ. V was cut by 3 bases and J by 1 base, with 9 bases left in between. The CDR3 covers 14 residues. The CDR3 coding sequence is TGCGCCAGCAGCTCTTCTAGCGGCACAGATACGCAGTATTTT. Its protein is CASSSSSGTDTQYF.

The chain employs TRBV28 and TRBJ2-7; D possibly matches TRBD1 or TRBD2 (6 bases each). Per the germline V gene, CDR1 is MDHEN and CDR2 is SYDVKM. The CDR3 covers 11 residues. The ends were cut back, 7 bases at V and 4 bases at J, with 8 bases in the middle. The CDR3 bases are TGTGCCAGCAAAGGGGGGTACGAGCAGTACTTC. Amino acids: CASKGGYEQYF.

The chain joins TRBV6-1 to TRBJ2-1, with TRBD2 identical over 7 bases. Trimming cost V 4 bases and J 5 bases; bases outside gene matches: 8. The CDR3 runs 15 residues. Germline V CDR1 and CDR2: MNHNS, SASEGT. CDR3 bases: TGTGCCAGCAGTGCACTAGCGTCGGCCGACAATGAGCAGTTCTTC. Translated: CASSALASADNEQFF.

V gene TRBV11-2 combines with J gene TRBJ1-2; D might be TRBD1 (6 bases). The germline V and J ends were trimmed by 5 bases and 3 bases, with 13 bases remaining between them. CDR1 is SGHAT, CDR2 FQNNGV, per germline. This CDR3 has 14 residues. The CDR3 here is CASSHPGADYGYTF. In nucleotides, the CDR3 is TGTGCCAGCAGCCACCCGGGGGCGGACTATGGCTACACCTTC.

V gene TRBV30 combines with J gene TRBJ1-6; the match to TRBD1 covers 8 bases. Germline lookup yields CDR1 GTSNPN and CDR2 SVGIG (reference sequence). V shed 5 bases, J shed 10 bases, and the junction held 7 bases outside the gene matches. CDR3 size: 13 residues. In DNA form, the CDR3 reads TGTGCCTGGGTTGGACAGGGTAGCTCACCCCTCCACTTT. Amino acid sequence: CAWVGQGSSPLHF.